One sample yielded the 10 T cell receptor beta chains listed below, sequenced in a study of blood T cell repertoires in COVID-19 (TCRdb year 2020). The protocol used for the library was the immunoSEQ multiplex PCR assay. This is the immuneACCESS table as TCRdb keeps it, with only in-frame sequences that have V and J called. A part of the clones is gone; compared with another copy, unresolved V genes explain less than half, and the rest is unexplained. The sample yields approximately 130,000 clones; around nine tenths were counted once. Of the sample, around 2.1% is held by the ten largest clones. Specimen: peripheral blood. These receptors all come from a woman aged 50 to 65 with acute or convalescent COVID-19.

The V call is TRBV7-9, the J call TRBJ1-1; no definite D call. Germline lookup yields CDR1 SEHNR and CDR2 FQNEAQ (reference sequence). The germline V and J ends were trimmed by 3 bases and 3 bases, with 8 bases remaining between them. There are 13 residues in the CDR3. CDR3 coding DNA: TGTGCCAGCAGCTTTGGCGGATACACTGAAGCTTTCTTT. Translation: CASSFGGYTEAFF.

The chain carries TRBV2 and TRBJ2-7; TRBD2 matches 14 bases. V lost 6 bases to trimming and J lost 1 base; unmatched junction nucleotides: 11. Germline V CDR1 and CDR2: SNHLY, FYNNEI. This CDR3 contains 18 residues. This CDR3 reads CASSLIRTSGGQSYEQYF. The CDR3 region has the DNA TGTGCCAGCAGCCTCATTAGGACTAGCGGGGGGCAATCCTACGAGCAGTACTTC.

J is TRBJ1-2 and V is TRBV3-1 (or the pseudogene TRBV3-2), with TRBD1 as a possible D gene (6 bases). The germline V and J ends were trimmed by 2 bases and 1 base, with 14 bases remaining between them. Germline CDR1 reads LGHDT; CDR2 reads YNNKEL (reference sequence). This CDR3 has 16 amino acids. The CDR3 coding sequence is TGTGCCAGCAGCCAAAACGGGTACAGGGATAACTATGGCTACACCTTC. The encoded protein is CASSQNGYRDNYGYTF.

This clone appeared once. Written as DNA, the CDR3 is TGTGCCAGCAGCCCCGAACAGGGGAAGGATGGCTACACCTTC. Residues: CASSPEQGKDGYTF. This sequence joins TRBV9 and TRBJ1-2; 7 bases fit TRBD1. The germline gives CDR1 SGDLS, CDR2 YYNGEE. V trimming: 4 bases; J trimming: 6 bases; junction bases outside the gene matches: 9. This CDR3 is built from 14 residues.

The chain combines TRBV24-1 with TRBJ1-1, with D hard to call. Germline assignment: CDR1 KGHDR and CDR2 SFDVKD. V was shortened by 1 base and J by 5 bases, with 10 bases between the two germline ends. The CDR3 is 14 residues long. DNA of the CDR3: TGTGCCACCAGTGATTTCCCCTCTTCGACTGAAGCTTTCTTT. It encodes CATSDFPSSTEAFF.

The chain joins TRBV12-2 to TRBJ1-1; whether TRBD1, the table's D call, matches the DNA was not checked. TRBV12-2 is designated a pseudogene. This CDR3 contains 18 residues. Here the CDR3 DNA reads TGTGCAAGTCGCCAAACGACCCGGGACAGAGAAGGGAACACTGAAGCTTTCTTT. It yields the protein CASRQTTRDREGNTEAFF.

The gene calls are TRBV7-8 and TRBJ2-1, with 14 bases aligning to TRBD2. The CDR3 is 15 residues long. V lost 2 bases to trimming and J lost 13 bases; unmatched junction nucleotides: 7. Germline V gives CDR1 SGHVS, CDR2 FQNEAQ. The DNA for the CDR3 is TGTGCCAGCAGCTTATTCCCGACTAGCGGGAGGGATCAGTTCTTC. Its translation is CASSLFPTSGRDQFF.

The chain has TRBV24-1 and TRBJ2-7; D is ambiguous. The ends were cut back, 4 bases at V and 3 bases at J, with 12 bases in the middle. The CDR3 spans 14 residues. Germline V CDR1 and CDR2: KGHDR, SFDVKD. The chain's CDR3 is CATSDPPEDYEQYF. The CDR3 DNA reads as TGTGCCACCAGTGACCCGCCAGAAGACTACGAGCAGTACTTC.

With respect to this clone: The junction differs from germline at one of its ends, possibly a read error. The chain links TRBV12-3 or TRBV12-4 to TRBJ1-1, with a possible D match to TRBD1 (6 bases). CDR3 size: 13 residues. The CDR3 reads CASSLAQGIWAFF. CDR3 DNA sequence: TGTGCCAGCAGTCTAGCCCAGGGGATTTGGGCTTTCTTT.

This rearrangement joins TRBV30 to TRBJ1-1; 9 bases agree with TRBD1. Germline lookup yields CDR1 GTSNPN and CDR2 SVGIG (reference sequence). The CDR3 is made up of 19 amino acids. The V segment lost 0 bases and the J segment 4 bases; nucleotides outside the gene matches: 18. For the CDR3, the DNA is TGTGCCTGGAGTGTACCCCTGTGGAACAGGGGGCGGGCTGGCACTGAAGCTTTCTTT. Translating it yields CAWSVPLWNRGRAGTEAFF.